Here is one T cell receptor (beta chain) with its context. The source of the sample is a study of blood T cells in healthy people across ages. CDR1 is LGHNA and CDR2 is YSLEER in the germline V gene. Trimming took 2 bases from V and 2 from J, leaving 12 bases between them. This CDR3 has 15 amino acids. Sample-barcoded 5' priming and a J-beta primer mix drove a second PCR of 7 to 11 cycles. TCRdb used MiXCR to reprocess the 5' RACE reads, holding one entry per CDR3 protein. Altogether some 700,000 distinct CDR3 sequences are present, more than 40% being singletons, with the ten largest covering roughly 19%.

The sample consisted of blood. The V call is TRBV4-3, the J call TRBJ2-5, with D perhaps matching TRBD2 (5 bases). This TCR derives from a woman in her sixties or seventies in good health. In DNA form, the CDR3 reads TGCGCCAGCAGCCAAATACCGGGAACTCAAGAGACCCAGTACTTC. This translates into CASSQIPGTQETQYF.